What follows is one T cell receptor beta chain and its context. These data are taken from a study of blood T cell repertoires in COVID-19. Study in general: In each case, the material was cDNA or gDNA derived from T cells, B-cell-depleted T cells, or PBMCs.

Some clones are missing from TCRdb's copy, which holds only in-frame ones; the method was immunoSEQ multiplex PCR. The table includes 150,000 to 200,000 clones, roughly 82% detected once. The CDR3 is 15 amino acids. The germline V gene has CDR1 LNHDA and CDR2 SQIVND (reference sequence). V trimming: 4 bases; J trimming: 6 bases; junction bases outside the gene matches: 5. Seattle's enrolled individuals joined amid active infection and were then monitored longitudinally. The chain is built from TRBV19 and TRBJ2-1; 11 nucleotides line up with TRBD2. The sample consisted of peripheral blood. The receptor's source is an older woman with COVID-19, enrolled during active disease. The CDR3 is CASSTGLAGPNEQFF. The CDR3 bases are TGTGCCAGTAGTACCGGACTAGCGGGTCCCAATGAGCAGTTCTTC. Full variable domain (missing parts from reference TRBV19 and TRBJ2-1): DGGITQSPKYLFRKEGQNVTLSCEQNLNHDAMYWYRQDPGQGLRLIYYSQIVNDFQKGDIAEGYSVSREKKESFPLTVTSAQKNPTAFYLCASSTGLAGPNEQFFGPGTRLTVL.